Here is one T cell receptor (beta chain) with its context. This CDR3 spans 13 amino acids. Trimming cost V 4 bases and J 9 bases, with 16 bases left between them. The germline gives CDR1 SGDLS, CDR2 YYNGEE. This entry comes from a study of metastatic and nonmetastatic thyroid tumors. Study details: Blood and tumor or nodule tissue repertoires from malignant and benign thyroid patients were compared.

Patients had received no treatment of any kind before thyroid surgery. TCRdb recomputed clones from the PCR reads via MiXCR. Of over 15,000 clones listed, 20% to 30% are singletons. The TCR comes from a female donor with papillary thyroid cancer or a benign thyroid nodule (not recorded which). Some clones in this sample may be carry-over from other donors' samples. Sequencing was done on a sample of tumor tissue. V is TRBV9 and J is TRBJ1-2; a weak D match, TRBD1 (5 bases). The CDR3 loop reads CASSYGGHDCYTF. As DNA, the CDR3 is TGTGCCAGCAGCTACGGGGGTCATGATTGCTACACCTTC. The whole variable domain, remainder taken from reference TRBV9 and TRBJ1-2, is DSGVTQTPKHLITATGQRVTLRCSPRSGDLSVYWYQQSLDQGLQFLIQYYNGEERAKGNILERFSAQQFPDLHSELNLSSLELGDSALYFCASSYGGHDCYTFGSGTRLTVV.